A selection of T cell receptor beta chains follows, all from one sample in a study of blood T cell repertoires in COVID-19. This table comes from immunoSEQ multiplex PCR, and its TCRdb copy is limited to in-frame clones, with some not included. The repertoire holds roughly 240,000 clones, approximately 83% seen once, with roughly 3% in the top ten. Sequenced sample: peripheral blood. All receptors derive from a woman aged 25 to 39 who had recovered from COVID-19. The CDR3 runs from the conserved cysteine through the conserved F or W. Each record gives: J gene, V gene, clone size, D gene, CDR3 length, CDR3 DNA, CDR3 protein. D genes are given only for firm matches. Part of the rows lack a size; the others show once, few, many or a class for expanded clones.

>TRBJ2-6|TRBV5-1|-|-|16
TGCGCCAGCAGCCTGGAGGGGATGTCTGGGGCCAACGTCCTGACTTTC
CASSLEGMSGANVLTF
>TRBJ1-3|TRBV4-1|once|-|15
TGCGCCAGCAGCCAAGGAGGAAGTTTTGGAAACACCATATATTTT
CASSQGGSFGNTIYF
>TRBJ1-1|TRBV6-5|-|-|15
TGTGCCAGCAGGCTATCCTTCGGGGGTGGCACTGAAGCTTTCTTT
CASRLSFGGGTEAFF
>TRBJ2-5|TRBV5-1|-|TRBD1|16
TGCGCCAGCAGCTGGGGACAGGGAAAATCCCAGGAGACCCAGTACTTC
CASSWGQGKSQETQYF
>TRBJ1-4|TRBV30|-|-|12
TGTGCCTGGAGTGGAGGGGGGGGAAAACTGTTTTTT
CAWSGGGGKLFF
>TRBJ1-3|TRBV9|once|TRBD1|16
TGTGCCAGCAGCGTAGAAGGAGCAGGGGGCGGAAACACCATATATTTT
CASSVEGAGGGNTIYF
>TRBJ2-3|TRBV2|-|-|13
TGTGCCAGCAACGGCGGGGAGTCAGATACGCAGTATTTT
CASNGGESDTQYF
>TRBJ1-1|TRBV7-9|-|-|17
TGTGCCAGCAGCGCGACCGCGCAGGGGAGGGCGGACACTGAAGCTTTCTTT
CASSATAQGRADTEAFF
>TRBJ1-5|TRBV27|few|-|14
TGTGCCAGCAGTTTTCGGTGGAGCAATCAGCCCCAGCATTTT
CASSFRWSNQPQHF
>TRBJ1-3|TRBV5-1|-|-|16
TGCGCCAGCAGCCTCTACCCAAGACAGTCTGGAAACACCATATATTTT
CASSLYPRQSGNTIYF
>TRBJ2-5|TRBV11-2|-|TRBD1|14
TGTGCCAGCAGCTGGGACAGGGGCGCAGAGACCCAGTACTTC
CASSWDRGAETQYF
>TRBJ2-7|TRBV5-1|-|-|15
TGCGCCAGCAGCCTCAGGGGAGGGGTGGCCTACGAGCAGTACTTC
CASSLRGGVAYEQYF
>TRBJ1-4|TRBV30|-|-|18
TGTGCCTGGAGTCTGGAGACAAACAAGGGGCCCATTAATGAAAAACTGTTTTTT
CAWSLETNKGPINEKLFF
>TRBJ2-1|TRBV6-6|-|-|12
TGTGCCAGCAGCCCCTACTACAATGAGCAGTTCTTC
CASSPYYNEQFF
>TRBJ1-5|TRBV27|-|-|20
TGTGCCAGCAGTTTATGGGGCCAGACCGGGAGCTCTTATAGCAATCAGCCCCAGCATTTT
CASSLWGQTGSSYSNQPQHF
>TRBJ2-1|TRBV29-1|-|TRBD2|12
TGCAGCGTTGTGCGGGGGTACAATGAGCAGTTCTTC
CSVVRGYNEQFF
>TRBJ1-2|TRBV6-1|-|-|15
TGTGCCAGCAGTGAAATTTGGCCTTCTAACTATGGCTACACCTTC
CASSEIWPSNYGYTF
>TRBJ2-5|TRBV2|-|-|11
TGTGCCACCCGACTAGGGGAGACCCAGTACTTC
CATRLGETQYF
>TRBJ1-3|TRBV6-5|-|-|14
TGTGCCAGCAGTTTGGGACACTCTGGAAACACCATATATTTT
CASSLGHSGNTIYF
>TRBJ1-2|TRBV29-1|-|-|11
TGCAGCGTTGAAGACCGGGATGGCTACACCTTC
CSVEDRDGYTF
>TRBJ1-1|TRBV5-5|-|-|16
TGTGCCAGCAGCCCTAGGACTAGGGCGGTTTTCACTGAAGCTTTCTTT
CASSPRTRAVFTEAFF
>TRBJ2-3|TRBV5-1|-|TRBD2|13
TGCGCCAGCAGCCCGGAGGGAGGGCGGACGCAGTATTTT
CASSPEGGRTQYF
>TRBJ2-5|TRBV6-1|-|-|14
TGTGCCAGCAGTGAAGTAGGCCCACCGGGGACCCAGTACTTC
CASSEVGPPGTQYF
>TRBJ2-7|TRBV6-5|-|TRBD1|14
TGTGCCAGCAGTCCCGGACAGGGGAACTACGAGCAGTACTTC
CASSPGQGNYEQYF
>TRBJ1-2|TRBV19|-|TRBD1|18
TGTGCCAGTAGTATAGGCCTCCGGGACAGGACGCTTAACTATGGCTACACCTTC
CASSIGLRDRTLNYGYTF
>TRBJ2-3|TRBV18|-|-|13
TGTGCCAGCTCACCTCCAGGAACAGATACGCAGTATTTT
CASSPPGTDTQYF
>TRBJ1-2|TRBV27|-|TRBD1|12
TGTGCCAGCAGTGGACAGGGCTATGGCTACACCTTC
CASSGQGYGYTF
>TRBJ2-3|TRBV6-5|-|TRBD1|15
TGTGCCAGCGGGGGGACAGGGGAATACACAGATACGCAGTATTTT
CASGGTGEYTDTQYF
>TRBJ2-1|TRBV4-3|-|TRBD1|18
TGCGCCAGCAGCCAAGGGGCAGGGGGCCCCTTCTATTACAATGAGCAGTTCTTC
CASSQGAGGPFYYNEQFF
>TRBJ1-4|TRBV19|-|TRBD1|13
TGTGCCAGTAGGAGGGGGCTAGGTGAAAAACTGTTTTTT
CASRRGLGEKLFF
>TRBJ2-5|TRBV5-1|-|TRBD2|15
TGCGCCAGCAGCTTGGAGGACGGGGGGGATGAGACCCAGTACTTC
CASSLEDGGDETQYF
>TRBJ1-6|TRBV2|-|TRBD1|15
TGTGCCAGCAGTGGGGCGAGACAGGGGGTTTCACCCCTCCACTTT
CASSGARQGVSPLHF
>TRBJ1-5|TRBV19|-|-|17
TGTGCCAGTAGTATAACCCCGAGGGACAATAGCAATCAGCCCCAGCATTTT
CASSITPRDNSNQPQHF
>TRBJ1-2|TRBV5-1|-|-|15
TGCGCCAGCAGCCAGAGTCTCGGGTCTAACTATGGCTACACCTTC
CASSQSLGSNYGYTF
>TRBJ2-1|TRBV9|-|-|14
TGTGCCAGCAGCGTTGGGACAACGGACAATGAGCAGTTCTTC
CASSVGTTDNEQFF
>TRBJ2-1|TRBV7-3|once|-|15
TGTGCCAGCAGCCCTCACCCGCGGGGTTACAATGAGCAGTTCTTC
CASSPHPRGYNEQFF
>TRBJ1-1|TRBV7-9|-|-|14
TGTGCCAGCAGCTTCCCATCCATGAACACTGAAGCTTTCTTT
CASSFPSMNTEAFF
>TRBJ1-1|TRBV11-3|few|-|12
TGTGCCAGCAGCTACGGGGGAGCTGAAGCTTTCTTT
CASSYGGAEAFF
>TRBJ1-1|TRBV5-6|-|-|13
TGTGCCAGCAGCTTGGTGGTGGCCACTGAAGCTTTCTTT
CASSLVVATEAFF
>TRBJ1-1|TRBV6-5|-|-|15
TGTGCCAGCACCCCCCCGGCTAGTAGGAACACTGAAGCTTTCTTT
CASTPPASRNTEAFF
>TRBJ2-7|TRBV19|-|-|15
TGTGCCAGTAGTTTCGACAGCCGCAACCCCTACGAGCAGTACTTC
CASSFDSRNPYEQYF
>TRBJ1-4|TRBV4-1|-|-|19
TGCGCCAGCAGCCGGTTGGGCAGGGGAGGGTTAGAAACTAATGAAAAACTGTTTTTT
CASSRLGRGGLETNEKLFF
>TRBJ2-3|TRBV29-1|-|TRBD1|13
TGCAGCGCACAGGGGGCGAGCACAGATACGCAGTATTTT
CSAQGASTDTQYF
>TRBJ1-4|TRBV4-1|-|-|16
TGCGCCAGCAGCCTAATAGAAATTGACATTATGGAAAAACTGTTTTTT
CASSLIEIDIMEKLFF
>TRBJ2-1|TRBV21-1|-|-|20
TGTGCCAGCAGCAAGGGTTTTTGGGGGCTCACAAAGTATAGGGACAATGAGCAGTTCTTC
CASSKGFWGLTKYRDNEQFF
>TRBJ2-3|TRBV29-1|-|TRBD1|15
TGCAGCGTTGGAATGGGGGGACAGGGGTTAGATACGCAGTATTTT
CSVGMGGQGLDTQYF
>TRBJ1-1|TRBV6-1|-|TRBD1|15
TGTGCCAGCAGTGAACCTCGGGACAGGGGCGGTGAAGCTTTCTTT
CASSEPRDRGGEAFF
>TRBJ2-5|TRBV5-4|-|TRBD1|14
TGTGCCAGCAGCTTGACCGACAGGGCTGAGACCCAGTACTTC
CASSLTDRAETQYF
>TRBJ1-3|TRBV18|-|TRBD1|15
TGTGCCAGCTCAGTGGGACAGGGGCCTGGAAACACCATATATTTT
CASSVGQGPGNTIYF
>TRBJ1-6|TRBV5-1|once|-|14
TGCGCCAGCAGCTTTAACAGCCTGAGTGGACCCCTCCACTTT
CASSFNSLSGPLHF
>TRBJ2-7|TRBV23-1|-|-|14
TGCGCCAGCAGTCACCCGAACCGGGACACCTTCCAGTACTTC
CASSHPNRDTFQYF
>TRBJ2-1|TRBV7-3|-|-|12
TGTGCCAGCAGCTCTCAAACGGGGTTCCAGTTCTTC
CASSSQTGFQFF